This TCR beta chain was recovered during a study of T cells after yellow fever vaccination. Study-wide background: Any fraction with a low cell number was prepared using SMART-Seq v4 Ultra Low Input.

Regarding the study as a whole: Clonotypes found in both CD4 and CD8 compartments made up a small share. Detected again after the booster were most primary-vaccination clones, at approximately 95% CD4 and approximately 90% CD8.

CDR1 is SGHRS and CDR2 is YFSETQ in the germline V gene. The V end lost 0 bases, the J end lost 4 bases, and 10 bases lay between the germline ends. The length of the CDR3 is 15 residues. TCRdb processed the 5' RACE reads anew with MiXCR; each CDR3 protein has one entry. The sample has about 350,000 distinct CDR3 sequences, more than 9% seen once. In the case of this clonotype: Its cognate antigen is unknown.

The sequence was obtained from a man younger than 35 who received the YFV17D yellow fever vaccine. The chain carries TRBV5-1 and TRBJ1-4; possibly TRBD1 for D (5 bases). The sample consisted of PBMCs, taken on the day of the first yellow fever vaccination. CDR3 sequence: CASSLGPQGNEKLFF. The CDR3 DNA follows: TGCGCCAGCAGCTTGGGGCCCCAGGGTAATGAAAAACTGTTTTTT. The whole variable domain, filled in from reference TRBV5-1 and TRBJ1-4, reads KAGVTQTPRYLIKTRGQQVTLSCSPISGHRSVSWYQQTPGQGLQFLFEYFSETQRNKGNFPGRFSGRQFSNSRSEMNVSTLELGDSALYLCASSLGPQGNEKLFFGSGTQLSVL.